Following are 22 T cell receptor beta chains from one sample sequenced in a study of blood T cell repertoires in COVID-19. Profiled with immunoSEQ multiplex PCR; TCRdb holds only in-frame clones, not every one. The table has 110,000 to 150,000 clones, about 83% seen once. What was sequenced was peripheral blood. These receptors were obtained from a woman aged 40 to 50 with acute or convalescent COVID-19.

The J gene is TRBJ1-5, the V gene TRBV19, with D unresolved. V lost 5 bases and J lost 4, with 21 bases in between. This CDR3 is built from 17 residues. Germline lookup yields CDR1 LNHDA and CDR2 SQIVND (reference sequence). The CDR3 protein is CASSRPRHQGTNQPQHF. The CDR3 DNA is TGTGCCAGTAGTCGCCCGAGGCATCAAGGTACAAATCAGCCCCAGCATTTT.

The V gene is TRBV30, the J gene TRBJ2-7, with TRBD1 matching over 7 bases. This CDR3 contains 14 residues. V gave up 2 bases and J gave up 6 bases; unmatched junction bases: 10. Germline V gene lookup returns CDR1 GTSNPN and CDR2 SVGIG (reference sequence). The CDR3 DNA is TGTGCCTGGAGTCTGGGGACAGTCGACGGCGAGCAGTACTTC. Amino acid sequence: CAWSLGTVDGEQYF.

This chain joins TRBV30 and TRBJ1-5, with a tentative D call TRBD1 (5 bases). The germline gives CDR1 GTSNPN, CDR2 SVGIG (reference sequence). Trimming pared 1 base from V and 4 bases from J, leaving 14 bases between. The CDR3 sequence is 15 residues long. In DNA form, the CDR3 reads TGTGCCTGGAGTGCATGGGGCAGGGAAAATCAGCCCCAGCATTTT. Amino acids: CAWSAWGRENQPQHF.

The chain joins TRBV19 to TRBJ2-1; 7 bases fit TRBD1. From germline, CDR1 is LNHDA and CDR2 SQIVND (reference sequence). This CDR3 contains 16 residues. V dropped 3 bases and J dropped 4; count of bases not matched to a gene: 9. CDR3 nucleotide sequence: TGTGCCAGTAGTATTGACGGCAGGGGGTGGTACAATGAGCAGTTCTTC. It translates to CASSIDGRGWYNEQFF.

This clone was picked up a small number of times. The J gene is TRBJ2-3, the V gene TRBV19, with 7 bases that match TRBD2. Germline CDR1 LNHDA, CDR2 SQIVND (reference sequence). This CDR3 is 16 amino acids long. Trimming took 1 base from V and 5 from J; bases not matched to a gene: 9. In nucleotides, the CDR3 is TGTGCCAGTAGTATAGTGGGAGGCGGGGAGGGAGATACGCAGTATTTT. It is translated as CASSIVGGGEGDTQYF.

The CDR3 region is CASSPQGAGTEAFF. The CDR3 DNA reads TGTGCCAGCAGTCCACAGGGGGCGGGGACTGAAGCTTTCTTT. This chain connects TRBV6-2 or TRBV6-3 to TRBJ1-1; TRBD1 agrees at 9 bases. This CDR3 is built from 14 residues. Germline V lookup: CDR1 MNHEY, CDR2 SVGEGT. Trimming cost V 5 bases and J 5 bases; bases outside gene matches: 6.

This chain joins TRBV5-8 and TRBJ2-5; 7 positions match TRBD1. J gave up 2 bases and V 4 bases, and 17 bases lay outside the gene matches. This CDR3 has 18 residues. CDR1 and CDR2 (germline): SGHTS, YDEGEE. In DNA, the CDR3 is TGTGCCAGCAGCGATAGTTTACTAGGGACAGTGGCACAAGAGACCCAGTACTTC. Its translation is CASSDSLLGTVAQETQYF.

The rearrangement uses TRBV2 and TRBJ1-4; 10 nucleotides match TRBD1. Germline loops: CDR1 SNHLY, CDR2 FYNNEI. This CDR3 contains 15 residues. The J segment lost 2 bases and the V segment lost 6 bases, leaving 3 bases of the junction unmatched. The CDR3 is CASSRTGGTNEKLFF. In nucleotides, the CDR3 is TGTGCCAGCAGCAGGACAGGGGGGACTAATGAAAAACTGTTTTTT.

The chain uses TRBV27 and TRBJ1-2; 8 bases fit TRBD1. The V segment lost 2 bases and the J segment 7 bases; nucleotides outside the gene matches: 3. Per the germline V gene, CDR1 is MNHEY and CDR2 is SMNVEV (reference sequence). The CDR3 consists of 13 residues. In nucleotides, the CDR3 is TGTGCCAGCAGTTTAACAGGGGGGGTTGGCTACACCTTC. Its translation is CASSLTGGVGYTF.

This clone came up once. The CDR3 DNA sequence: TGTGCCACCAGTGATTTTGAGTACACCGGGGAGCTGTTTTTT. Translation gives CATSDFEYTGELFF. The chain joins TRBV24-1 to TRBJ2-2, with unresolved D. This CDR3 spans 14 amino acids. V lost 1 base, J lost 3 bases, and 5 bases lay in between. Germline V CDR1 and CDR2: KGHDR, SFDVKD.

CDR3 nucleotide sequence: TGCGCCAGCAGCTTGTGCAGGGCCGAAGAGACCCAGTACTTC. Translated, it gives CASSLCRAEETQYF. The V call is TRBV5-1, the J call TRBJ2-5, with D maybe TRBD1 (5 bases). Germline lookup yields CDR1 SGHRS and CDR2 YFSETQ. CDR3 length: 14 residues. The V end was cut by 1 base, the J end by 3 bases, with 10 bases between.

The V call is TRBV27, the J call TRBJ1-6; D is unclear. Germline values: CDR1 MNHEY, CDR2 SMNVEV (reference sequence). V lost 7 bases, J lost 12 bases, and 4 bases lay in between. CDR3 length equals 9 residues. As DNA, the CDR3 is TGTGCCAGCAATCGACCCCTCCACTTT. Its translation: CASNRPLHF.

The V and J genes are TRBV7-2 and TRBJ2-7; the D gene is possibly TRBD1 (6 bases). The CDR3 consists of 14 residues. Trimming took off 5 bases at V and 6 bases at J, with 17 bases between the two ends. Germline assignment: CDR1 SGHTA and CDR2 FQGNSA. The CDR3 region is CASSRGTTASEQYF. The CDR3 nucleotides are TGTGCCAGCAGCAGGGGGACCACCGCCTCCGAGCAGTACTTC.

In DNA, the CDR3 is TGCGCCAGCAGTCAGGACAGGGACAGTGGAATGAACACCATATATTTT. Its translation: CASSQDRDSGMNTIYF. The rearrangement joins TRBV23-1 to TRBJ1-3; 8 bases line up with TRBD1. TRBV23-1 is an ORF; its function is uncertain. The J segment lost 7 bases and the V segment lost 3 bases, leaving 11 bases of the junction unmatched. CDR3 length equals 16 residues.

This chain uses TRBV7-8 with TRBJ1-4, with a possible D match to TRBD1 (6 bases). The CDR3 spans 17 residues. The V and J ends lost 0 bases and 8 bases respectively, with 19 bases between them. Germline loops: CDR1 SGHVS, CDR2 FQNEAQ. The CDR3 loop is CASSLAWGHEAREKLFF. The CDR3 coding sequence is TGTGCCAGCAGCTTAGCGTGGGGACATGAAGCAAGAGAAAAACTGTTTTTT.

CDR3 nucleotides: TGCGCCAGCAGCCAAGATCAGGGGGCCTACTCTGGGGCCAACGTCCTGACTTTC. This sequence encodes CASSQDQGAYSGANVLTF. The V gene is TRBV4-3, the J gene TRBJ2-6; 8 bases are shared with TRBD1. The germline gives CDR1 LGHNA, CDR2 YSLEER. The CDR3 runs 18 residues. The junction had 4 bases not matched to a gene; V was cut back by 0 bases and J by 0 bases.

V and J are TRBV4-3 and TRBJ1-4; maybe TRBD1 (6 bases). Trimming stripped 4 bases from V and 2 bases from J, with 23 bases between. The CDR3 covers 19 residues. CDR1 LGHNA and CDR2 YSLEER come from the germline V gene. The CDR3: CASSLKEDSPQGTNEKLFF. In DNA form, the CDR3 reads TGCGCCAGCAGCCTCAAGGAGGACAGTCCCCAAGGTACTAATGAAAAACTGTTTTTT.

Here the CDR3 DNA reads TGTGCCACCGGACAGGGGAAAATCACCGGGGAGCTGTTTTTT. Translated, it gives CATGQGKITGELFF. The chain is built from TRBV24-1 and TRBJ2-2; 9 nucleotides match TRBD1. The V gene end was trimmed by 9 bases and the J gene end by 4 bases; junction bases not matched to a gene: 5. The V gene's germline CDR1 is KGHDR and CDR2 SFDVKD. This CDR3 spans 14 amino acids.

The chain links TRBV27 to TRBJ2-2, with 7 positions matching TRBD2. CDR3 length equals 15 residues. Germline-derived CDR1 and CDR2 are MNHEY and SMNVEV (reference sequence). After removal of 3 bases from V and 5 bases from J, the junction contained 6 bases not matched to a gene. CDR3 nucleotide sequence: TGTGCCAGCAGTTTCCTGTGGGGGGGAACCGGGGAGCTGTTTTTT. Encoded protein: CASSFLWGGTGELFF.

This chain connects TRBV25-1 to TRBJ2-7; D may be TRBD1 (6 bases). This CDR3 is built from 14 residues. Germline V CDR1 and CDR2: MGHDK, SYGVNS. Trimming shortened V by 2 bases and J by 5 bases, and 13 bases separated the two germline ends. This chain's CDR3 is CASSEGRQAHEQYF. CDR3 in DNA: TGTGCCAGCAGTGAAGGCCGACAGGCCCACGAGCAGTACTTC.

The chain links TRBV6-5 to TRBJ2-1, with 7 positions matching TRBD2. Trimming at V came to 2 bases and at J to 8 bases, leaving 6 bases not matched to a gene. Germline assignment: CDR1 MNHEY and CDR2 SVGAGI. The CDR3 has 14 residues. DNA for the CDR3: TGTGCCAGCAGTTACCAGGGACTAAACCATGAGCAGTTCTTC. Its translation: CASSYQGLNHEQFF.

CDR3: CSAQGNQPQHF. The DNA for the CDR3 is TGCAGTGCTCAGGGGAATCAGCCCCAGCATTTT. The V and J genes are TRBV20-1 and TRBJ1-5, with D perhaps matching TRBD1 (6 bases). CDR1 is DFQATT and CDR2 is SNEGSKA in the germline V gene (reference sequence). This CDR3 spans 11 amino acids. The V end lost 5 bases, the J end lost 4 bases, and 6 bases lay between the germline ends.